The rows below give T cell receptor beta chains drawn from one sample of a study of blood T cell repertoires in COVID-19. Sequencing was performed with immunoSEQ multiplex PCR; in TCRdb, only in-frame clones are kept and a portion is missing. The table shows approximately 50,000 clones, with about 92% occurring only once. The specimen sequenced was peripheral blood. These receptors were taken from a human donor in a cohort sampled during active COVID-19. CDR3s include the opening cysteine and the closing phenylalanine or tryptophan. A D gene is named only where the DNA matches it firmly. Clone sizes are given selectively: once, few, many, or a class where the clone is expanded.

J: TRBJ1-2; D: TRBD1; size: NA; length: 13; V: TRBV12-3/TRBV12-4; DNA: TGTGCCAGCAGCGGACAGGACAACTATGGCTACACCTTC; CDR3: CASSGQDNYGYTF
J: TRBJ1-1; D: NA; size: NA; length: 12; V: TRBV11-3; DNA: TGTGCCAGCAGCCCAACAGGATTGGGGGCTTTCTTT; CDR3: CASSPTGLGAFF
J: TRBJ2-1; D: NA; size: NA; length: 14; V: TRBV25-1; DNA: TGTGCCAGCAGTGCCAGGACAAGATACAATGAGCAGTTCTTC; CDR3: CASSARTRYNEQFF
J: TRBJ2-1; D: TRBD2; size: NA; length: 15; V: TRBV7-9; DNA: TGTGCCAGCAGCTTAATGAGCGGGAGTCAGTATGAGCAGTTCTTC; CDR3: CASSLMSGSQYEQFF
J: TRBJ1-5; D: NA; size: NA; length: 13; V: TRBV7-8; DNA: TGTGCCAGCAGCTTGAGCGGGGGTCAGCCCCAGCATTTT; CDR3: CASSLSGGQPQHF
J: TRBJ2-3; D: NA; size: once; length: 16; V: TRBV9; DNA: TGTGCCAGCAGCACTTGGGCGACAACCTCCACAGATACGCAGTATTTT; CDR3: CASSTWATTSTDTQYF
J: TRBJ2-2; D: TRBD2; size: NA; length: 22; V: TRBV24-1; DNA: TGTGCCACCAGTGATGGAAAGGGGAGATATACTAGCGGGAGGGCCGAGGGCGGGGAGCTGTTTTTT; CDR3: CATSDGKGRYTSGRAEGGELFF
J: TRBJ2-1; D: NA; size: NA; length: 12; V: TRBV28; DNA: TGTGCCAGCAGCTCCGGAGGGGATGAGCAGTTCTTC; CDR3: CASSSGGDEQFF
J: TRBJ1-4; D: NA; size: NA; length: 15; V: TRBV19; DNA: TGTGCCAGTAGTACCGGACAGACAACTAATGAAAAACTGTTTTTT; CDR3: CASSTGQTTNEKLFF
J: TRBJ1-1; D: NA; size: NA; length: 14; V: TRBV18; DNA: TGTGCCAGCTCAATCGGACAGTTGAACACTGAAGCTTTCTTT; CDR3: CASSIGQLNTEAFF
J: TRBJ2-7; D: NA; size: NA; length: 13; V: TRBV11-2; DNA: TGTGCCAGCAGCTTAGGACTAGTCTCCGAGCAGTACTTC; CDR3: CASSLGLVSEQYF
J: TRBJ1-3; D: NA; size: NA; length: 14; V: TRBV4-1; DNA: TGCGCCAGCAGCCAAGAAGGAGGAGGAAACACCATATATTTT; CDR3: CASSQEGGGNTIYF
J: TRBJ1-5; D: NA; size: NA; length: 13; V: TRBV12-3/TRBV12-4; DNA: TGTGCCAGCAGCCGGACACCCGATCAGCCCCAGCATTTT; CDR3: CASSRTPDQPQHF
J: TRBJ2-4; D: NA; size: NA; length: 14; V: TRBV6-5; DNA: TGTGCCAGCAGGAAAGCCAGGGCCAAAAACATTCAGTACTTC; CDR3: CASRKARAKNIQYF
J: TRBJ1-6; D: NA; size: NA; length: 14; V: TRBV10-3; DNA: TGTGCCATCAGACCCACAGGGCTAATTTCACCCCTCCACTTT; CDR3: CAIRPTGLISPLHF
J: TRBJ1-3; D: NA; size: NA; length: 15; V: TRBV6-5; DNA: TGTGCCAGCAGAAACGGGGGTAGCTCTGGAAACACCATATATTTT; CDR3: CASRNGGSSGNTIYF
J: TRBJ1-2; D: NA; size: NA; length: 13; V: TRBV7-9; DNA: TGTGCCAGCAGTTATACAGACCATTATGGCTACACCTTC; CDR3: CASSYTDHYGYTF
J: TRBJ2-5; D: NA; size: NA; length: 13; V: TRBV3-1/TRBV3-2; DNA: TGTGCCAGCAGCCAAGTAGCGAGAGAGACCCAGTACTTC; CDR3: CASSQVARETQYF
J: TRBJ1-4; D: NA; size: NA; length: 14; V: TRBV2; DNA: TGTGCCAGCTTCCCGGGACTCCCGAATGAAAAACTGTTTTTT; CDR3: CASFPGLPNEKLFF
J: TRBJ2-2; D: NA; size: once; length: 15; V: TRBV2; DNA: TGTGCCAGCTCATCAGGGTTGGCGGACACCGGGGAGCTGTTTTTT; CDR3: CASSSGLADTGELFF
J: TRBJ2-5; D: TRBD1; size: NA; length: 15; V: TRBV24-1; DNA: TGTGCCACCAGTGATTCGGACAGGGGGGGGAGGACCCAGTACTTC; CDR3: CATSDSDRGGRTQYF
J: TRBJ1-4; D: TRBD1; size: NA; length: 15; V: TRBV9; DNA: TGTGCCAGCAGCGTAGGGCAGGGGGCTAGGGAAAAACTGTTTTTT; CDR3: CASSVGQGAREKLFF
J: TRBJ1-1; D: NA; size: NA; length: 16; V: TRBV7-9; DNA: TGTGCCAGCAGCCTGTCTGGGCCGGGAACGAACACTGAAGCTTTCTTT; CDR3: CASSLSGPGTNTEAFF
J: TRBJ1-6; D: TRBD1; size: NA; length: 15; V: TRBV5-4; DNA: TGTGCCAGCAGCTTGGGGACAGGGGGTAATTCACCCCTCCACTTT; CDR3: CASSLGTGGNSPLHF
J: TRBJ1-4; D: TRBD1; size: NA; length: 15; V: TRBV19; DNA: TGTGCCAGTAGTATAATTCGACAGGGTGGTGAAAAACTGTTTTTT; CDR3: CASSIIRQGGEKLFF
J: TRBJ1-1; D: NA; size: NA; length: 14; V: TRBV14; DNA: TGTGCCAGCAGCCGTGGGTTTGCGGTCACTGAAGCTTTCTTT; CDR3: CASSRGFAVTEAFF
J: TRBJ1-1; D: NA; size: NA; length: 14; V: TRBV11-2; DNA: TGTGCCAGCAGCCCCCTTTGGGGAGGCACTGAAGCTTTCTTT; CDR3: CASSPLWGGTEAFF
J: TRBJ2-3; D: TRBD2; size: once; length: 14; V: TRBV5-1; DNA: TGCGCCAGCAGCCCTAGCGGGAGAGGGGATACGCAGTATTTT; CDR3: CASSPSGRGDTQYF
J: TRBJ1-2; D: NA; size: few; length: 13; V: TRBV7-8; DNA: TGTGCCAGCAGCTTAGGGCAGAACTATGGCTACACCTTC; CDR3: CASSLGQNYGYTF